Sequencing of this T cell receptor (beta chain) was carried out in a study of blood T cell repertoires in COVID-19. In germline, CDR1 is SGHDT, CDR2 YYEEEE. The CDR3 spans 11 residues. V was pared by 1 base and J by 11 bases, with 2 bases of the junction left unmatched. Here immunoSEQ multiplex PCR was the method, and the copy in TCRdb shows in-frame clones only, minus some. This sample has roughly 150,000 clones; 90% occur once, and the top ten carry about 11%. The chain recombines TRBV5-6 with TRBJ1-2; TRBD1 agrees at 7 bases. Sequencing was performed on peripheral blood. The TCR was taken from a woman older than 75 with acute or convalescent COVID-19. The CDR3 loop is CASSLNRGYTF. In DNA form, the CDR3 reads TGTGCCAGCAGCTTGAACAGGGGTTACACCTTC.